This TCR beta chain is from a study (dated by TCRdb to the mid-2010s). This clonotype was counted ten times or more. What antigen it recognizes has not been identified. Base quality data are lacking; no much larger clone is found one base away. Trimming takes 5 bases from V and 5 bases from J, and the germline ends sit 4 bases apart. Spanning cysteine to phenylalanine, the CDR3 consists of 10 amino acids. Only the CDR3 DNA stays, 30 bases, in frame from base 1. CDR1 SQVTM and CDR2 ANQGSEA were looked up in the germline V gene. Library preparation used RT-PCR. Sequenced using an Illumina MiSeq. TCRdb trimmed public reads at Q25 via fastp, called clones via MiXCR and kept in-frame beta chains. CDR3 protein sequences are deduplicated, and each keeps its most common genes and DNA. This sample comprises around 700,000 distinct CDR3 sequences, 12% to 15% of them detected only once. The top ten clones comprise 3.6% of the sample.

The sequencing sample was made of memory CD4+ T cells from blood. Recombination connected TRBV29-1 to TRBJ2-1; the D gene lacks a confident call. This receptor was identified in a female donor in good health, serving as a healthy control. The CDR3 is CSVSHNEQFF. The nucleotide sequence reads as follows: TGCAGCGTTTCTCACAATGAGCAGTTCTTC.